Below, 2 T cell receptor beta chains from the same sample are listed, as sequenced in a study of graft-versus-host responses after intestinal transplantation. What these receptors recognize is not known. This table comes from immunoSEQ multiplex PCR, and its TCRdb copy is limited to in-frame clones, with some not included. Of about 70,000 clones detected, nearly 85% appear once; the ten largest clones hold about 0.4%. Material: unstimulated CD4+ T cells sorted from spleen or lymph node cells, obtained before transplant. These receptors were obtained from a human donor who was the organ donor for an intestinal transplant.

This chain joins TRBV4-1 and TRBJ2-1, with D perhaps matching TRBD2 (5 bases). Germline V CDR1 and CDR2: MGHRA, YSYEKL. Deletions cut 0 bases from V and 0 bases from J, with 15 bases between. This CDR3 region has 18 residues. CDR3 region: CASSQDSGLASSYNEQFF. CDR3 coding DNA: TGCGCCAGCAGCCAAGATTCTGGACTGGCTTCCTCCTACAATGAGCAGTTCTTC.

The chain joins TRBV29-1 to TRBJ1-2, with a tentative D call TRBD1 (6 bases). Trimming took off 3 bases at V and 0 bases at J, with 14 bases between the two ends. The CDR3 has 15 residues. The germline V gene has CDR1 SQVTM and CDR2 ANQGSEA. The CDR3 here is CSVDLQGTSNYGYTF. CDR3 sequence (DNA): TGCAGCGTTGATTTACAGGGCACCTCTAACTATGGCTACACCTTC.